This passage covers 25 T cell receptor beta chains from one sample sequenced in a study of T cell responses to AZD1222 COVID-19 vaccine. The method was immunoSEQ multiplex PCR; TCRdb's version includes in-frame clones alone and lacks a portion of them. The repertoire holds about 94,000 clones, with roughly 88% as singletons. The source was peripheral blood, collected on day 0 of AZD1222 vaccination. These receptors were collected from an adult in good health.

The chain uses TRBV5-6 and TRBJ1-3; 9 bases are shared with TRBD1. The junction had 3 bases not matched to a gene; V was cut back by 3 bases and J by 8 bases. The CDR3 extends over 13 amino acids. Germline lookup yields CDR1 SGHDT and CDR2 YYEEEE. The CDR3 region is CASSWDREDTIYF. The CDR3 DNA reads TGTGCCAGCAGCTGGGACAGGGAAGACACCATATATTTT.

V is TRBV7-2 and J is TRBJ2-7; D unresolved. Trimming removed 5 bases at V and 0 bases at J, with 11 bases between. Germline V gene lookup returns CDR1 SGHTA and CDR2 FQGNSA. This CDR3 comprises 14 residues. The CDR3 spells CASSPRLVSYEQYF. In DNA, the CDR3 is TGTGCCAGCAGCCCCCGACTGGTCTCCTACGAGCAGTACTTC.

The rearrangement joins TRBV27 to TRBJ1-5, with 7 bases that match TRBD1. Per germline, CDR1 MNHEY and CDR2 SMNVEV (reference sequence). The CDR3 is 14 amino acids. V shed 2 bases, J shed 4 bases, and the junction held 2 bases outside the gene matches. This CDR3 is CASSLQGENQPQHF. DNA of the CDR3: TGTGCCAGCAGTTTACAGGGGGAGAATCAGCCCCAGCATTTT.

The gene calls are TRBV7-8 and TRBJ2-2; TRBD1 might be the D (5 bases). The CDR3 sequence is 15 residues long. The ends were cut back, 1 base at V and 0 bases at J, with 6 bases in the middle. Germline V gene data show CDR1 as SGHVS and CDR2 as FQNEAQ. The CDR3 coding sequence is TGTGCCAGCAGCTTAGTCAGGGCGAACACCGGGGAGCTGTTTTTT. Translation: CASSLVRANTGELFF.

This clone was seen just once. V usage is TRBV11-2 and J usage is TRBJ1-5, with a tentative D call TRBD1 (6 bases). The CDR3 extends over 14 amino acids. The V gene's germline CDR1 is SGHAT and CDR2 FQNNGV. V lost 2 bases, J lost 5 bases, and 10 bases lay in between. CDR3 residues: CASSLLGGDQPQHF. The CDR3 DNA is TGTGCCAGCAGCTTATTAGGGGGGGATCAGCCCCAGCATTTT. The full variable domain, rest sourced from reference TRBV11-2 and TRBJ1-5, is EAGVAQSPRYKIIEKRQSVAFWCNPISGHATLYWYQQILGQGPKLLIQFQNNGVVDDSQLPKDRFSAERLKGVDSTLKIQPAKLEDSAVYLCASSLLGGDQPQHFGDGTRLSIL.

This chain links TRBV6-5 with TRBJ2-5, with 7 bases lining up with TRBD2. Germline V gene lookup returns CDR1 MNHEY and CDR2 SVGAGI. The CDR3 totals 14 residues. Losses at the gene ends were 6 bases for V and 6 bases for J; bases not matched to a gene: 10. CDR3 in amino acids: CASSHAGDRKTQYF. The CDR3 DNA is TGTGCCAGCAGCCACGCGGGGGATCGAAAGACCCAGTACTTC.

This chain uses TRBV15 with TRBJ2-5, with D possibly being TRBD1 or TRBD2 (7 bases each). CDR3 length: 18 amino acids. Germline assignment: CDR1 LNHNV and CDR2 YYDKDF (reference sequence). Between the trimmed V and J ends, which lost 3 bases and 4 bases, there was a span of 24 bases. CDR3 region: CATSRLGEGAPRGETQYF. In DNA form, the CDR3 reads TGTGCCACCAGCAGGCTGGGGGAGGGGGCTCCTCGGGGAGAGACCCAGTACTTC.

The V gene is TRBV7-8, the J gene TRBJ1-3, with D unclear. V was clipped by 4 bases and J by 0 bases, with 10 bases between them. CDR1 is SGHVS, CDR2 FQNEAQ, per germline. The CDR3 has 15 residues. This CDR3 reads CASSSAWGSGNTIYF. The CDR3 DNA reads TGTGCCAGCAGCTCGGCCTGGGGCTCTGGAAACACCATATATTTT.

The genes are TRBV6-6 and TRBJ1-1; 8 nucleotides agree with TRBD1. V lost 6 bases and J lost 7; bases outside the gene matches: 7. This CDR3 spans 13 amino acids. Germline loops: CDR1 MNHNY, CDR2 SVGAGI (reference sequence). CDR3 in amino acids: CASSRTGLIEAFF. The CDR3 DNA is TGTGCCAGCAGCAGGACAGGGCTTATTGAAGCTTTCTTT.

This chain connects TRBV6-1 to TRBJ1-3, with D tentatively TRBD1 (5 bases). V was cut by 4 bases and J by 3 bases, with 19 bases left in between. Germline CDR1 is MNHNS and CDR2 is SASEGT. The CDR3 is made up of 17 amino acids. The CDR3 coding sequence is TGTGCCAGCAGTGTAACGGGACGGCTCCTGGGTGGAAACACCATATATTTT. Translated: CASSVTGRLLGGNTIYF.

In its sample, this clone was seen once. The chain joins TRBV7-2 to TRBJ1-1; 7 positions match TRBD1. The CDR3 sequence is 17 residues long. V was pared by 1 base and J by 0 bases, with 8 bases of the junction left unmatched. The germline V gene encodes CDR1 SGHTA and CDR2 FQGNSA. CDR3 sequence reads: CASSLGWDRNMNTEAFF. DNA of the CDR3: TGTGCCAGCAGCTTAGGGTGGGACAGAAACATGAACACTGAAGCTTTCTTT.

J is TRBJ2-1 and V is TRBV7-2, with TRBD1 matching 8 bases. J lost 4 bases, V lost 6 bases, and 5 bases had no gene match. The germline gives CDR1 SGHTA, CDR2 FQGNSA. This CDR3 region has 14 residues. CDR3 nucleotide sequence: TGTGCCAGCAGACGGACAGGGAATTACAATGAGCAGTTCTTC. This sequence encodes CASRRTGNYNEQFF. The complete variable domain, with remaining parts taken from reference TRBV7-2 and TRBJ2-1, reads GAGVSQSPSNKVTEKGKDVELRCDPISGHTALYWYRQSLGQGLEFLIYFQGNSAPDKSGLPSDRFSAERTGGSVSTLTIQRTQQEDSAVYLCASRRTGNYNEQFFGPGTRLTVL.

This clone was detected only a few times. V gene TRBV12-5 combines with J gene TRBJ2-5, with a possible D match to TRBD1 (5 bases). The CDR3 totals 13 residues. Per the germline V gene, CDR1 is LGHNT and CDR2 is FRNRAP. V was pared by 5 bases and J by 5 bases, with 12 bases between. Written as DNA, the CDR3 is TGTGCTAGTGGTGCTGGGGCAGGGGAGACCCAGTACTTC. The encoded protein is CASGAGAGETQYF.

The rearrangement uses TRBV2 and TRBJ1-4; 10 bases are a match to TRBD1. The CDR3 is 12 amino acids. Per the germline V gene, CDR1 is SNHLY and CDR2 is FYNNEI. V lost 10 bases, J lost 6 bases, and 2 bases stayed unmatched. This CDR3 is CATGQGYEKLFF. CDR3 nucleotide sequence: TGTGCCACGGGACAGGGGTATGAAAAACTGTTTTTT.

The DNA of the CDR3 is TGTGCCAGCAGTCCGAACCAAGAGACCCAGTACTTC. This gives the protein CASSPNQETQYF. This chain joins TRBV6-6 and TRBJ2-5; no firm D call. Between the trimmed V and J ends, which lost 5 bases and 0 bases, there was a span of 4 bases. Germline V gives CDR1 MNHNY, CDR2 SVGAGI (reference sequence). This CDR3 is 12 amino acids long.

CDR3 in amino acids: CAREGDFRGALESTEAFF. The CDR3 DNA reads as TGTGCCAGGGAAGGAGACTTCAGGGGGGCCCTTGAGAGCACTGAAGCTTTCTTT. The chain links TRBV21-1 to TRBJ1-1; the table's D call, TRBD1, was not checked against the DNA. TRBV21-1 counts as a pseudogene. The CDR3 contains 18 residues.

The chain employs TRBV7-6 and TRBJ1-2; the D gene is possibly TRBD1 (6 bases). The CDR3 runs 15 residues. Germline CDR1 reads SGHVS; CDR2 reads FNYEAQ. V shed 2 bases and J shed 2 bases, with 12 bases lying between them. CDR3 in DNA: TGTGCCAGCAGCTTAACTCCTCAGGGGAACTATGGCTACACCTTC. Protein sequence: CASSLTPQGNYGYTF.

V usage is TRBV11-2 and J usage is TRBJ2-7, with D tentatively TRBD1 (5 bases). Trimming shortened V by 5 bases and J by 2 bases, and 13 bases separated the two germline ends. From germline, CDR1 is SGHAT and CDR2 FQNNGV. This CDR3 comprises 14 residues. The CDR3 coding sequence is TGTGCCAGCAGCCTCCTAACAGGCCCCTACGAGCAGTACTTC. It specifies CASSLLTGPYEQYF.

This clone was observed a handful of times. The chain employs TRBV5-4 and TRBJ1-6, with 7 bases lining up with TRBD1. CDR1 and CDR2 (germline): SGHNT, YYREEE (reference sequence). This CDR3 has 15 residues. Trimming at V came to 0 bases and at J to 14 bases, leaving 11 bases not matched to a gene. The CDR3 here is CASSLGGQPDGTLHF. CDR3 nucleotides: TGTGCCAGCAGCTTGGGGGGACAGCCCGACGGCACCCTCCACTTT.

This clone was detected once. V and J are TRBV30 and TRBJ2-7; 10 bases match TRBD1. The CDR3 consists of 13 residues. Germline-derived CDR1 and CDR2 are GTSNPN and SVGIG (reference sequence). J was trimmed by 1 base and V by 5 bases; bases with no gene match: 2. The CDR3 DNA reads as TGTGCCTGGGGGACAGGGGTTTCCTACGAGCAGTACTTC. Amino acid sequence: CAWGTGVSYEQYF.

The V gene is TRBV7-8, the J gene TRBJ1-2; no reliable D call. Trimming shortened V by 5 bases and J by 3 bases, and 7 bases separated the two germline ends. The CDR3 is 12 residues long. The germline CDR1 and CDR2 sequences are SGHVS and FQNEAQ. The CDR3 sequence: CASSPNYYGYTF. The CDR3 region has the DNA TGTGCCAGCAGCCCCAACTACTATGGCTACACCTTC. The variable domain in full, completed from reference TRBV7-8 and TRBJ1-2, reads GAGVSQSPRYKVAKRGQDVALRCDPISGHVSLFWYQQALGQGPEFLTYFQNEAQLDKSGLPSDRFFAERPEGSVSTLKIQRTQQEDSAVYLCASSPNYYGYTFGSGTRLTVV.

This clone has more than one count but fewer than ten. The V call is TRBV11-3, the J call TRBJ2-7; the match to TRBD1 covers 8 bases. This CDR3 spans 14 amino acids. V shed 1 base and J 2 bases; nucleotides not matched to a gene: 1. Germline V gene lookup returns CDR1 SGHNT and CDR2 YENEEA. As DNA, the CDR3 is TGTGCCAGCAGCTTAGGGACAGGGCCCTACGAGCAGTACTTC. Its translation is CASSLGTGPYEQYF.

This clone was picked up one time. The rearrangement uses TRBV10-2 and TRBJ1-2; D is uncertain. Germline V gene data show CDR1 as WSHSY and CDR2 as SAAADI. The CDR3 extends over 14 amino acids. V was shortened by 5 bases and J by 1 base, with 11 bases between the two germline ends. The CDR3 loop is CASSIRLDNYGYTF. In nucleotides, the CDR3 is TGCGCCAGCAGTATTCGACTGGATAACTATGGCTACACCTTC.

V usage is TRBV12-3 or TRBV12-4 and J usage is TRBJ2-7; no reliable D call. The germline V and J ends were trimmed by 2 bases and 2 bases, with 7 bases remaining between them. CDR3 length: 13 amino acids. CDR3: CASSLTTAYEQYF. DNA of the CDR3: TGTGCCAGCAGTTTAACGACGGCCTACGAGCAGTACTTC.

This chain joins TRBV21-1 and TRBJ1-1. TRBV21-1 is termed a pseudogene. The CDR3 has 16 residues. Here the CDR3 DNA reads TGTGCCAGCAGCAAAAATGGCCGGAGGGGGGAAACTGAAGCTTTCTTT. This gives the protein CASSKNGRRGETEAFF.